What follows are 6 T cell receptor beta chains derived from one specimen sequenced in a study of blood T cell repertoires in COVID-19. Sequenced by immunoSEQ multiplex PCR; TCRdb stores in-frame clones only, minus some. The sample contains under 300,000 clones, approximately 90% of which appear only once. Sequences were obtained from peripheral blood. The receptor set was obtained from a young woman with active or convalescent COVID-19.

This chain links TRBV18 with TRBJ2-7, with TRBD1 identical over 8 bases. The length of the CDR3 is 15 residues. The germline V gene has CDR1 KGHSH and CDR2 LQKENI. The ends lost 3 bases at V and 6 bases at J; junction bases unmatched: 10. CDR3 DNA sequence: TGTGCCAGCTCACCGTTCGGACAGGGAGTGTTCGAGCAGTACTTC. Its protein is CASSPFGQGVFEQYF.

The chain recombines TRBV6-1 with TRBJ1-2; D possibly corresponds to TRBD1 (6 bases). CDR3 size: 16 residues. In germline, CDR1 is MNHNS, CDR2 SASEGT. V was trimmed by 1 base and J by 8 bases, leaving 20 bases between them. The CDR3 loop reads CASSEVLLGGAWGYTF. The CDR3 bases are TGTGCCAGCAGTGAAGTCCTTTTAGGGGGGGCATGGGGCTACACCTTC.

This rearrangement joins TRBV6-2 or TRBV6-3 to TRBJ1-5; D unclear. The germline V gene encodes CDR1 MNHEY and CDR2 SVGEGT. The ends were cut back, 5 bases at V and 0 bases at J, with 11 bases in the middle. This CDR3 region has 15 residues. CDR3 coding DNA: TGTGCCAGCAGTACAGAATTTTATAGCAATCAGCCCCAGCATTTT. It yields the protein CASSTEFYSNQPQHF.

V is TRBV19 and J is TRBJ1-6; 9 positions match TRBD1. This CDR3 region has 17 residues. Unmatched junction bases numbered 11, after V lost 5 bases and J lost 6 bases. Looked up from germline, CDR1 is LNHDA and CDR2 is SQIVND (reference sequence). The chain's CDR3 is CASSGRTGAAGNSPLHF. The DNA of the CDR3 is TGTGCCAGTAGTGGTCGGACAGGGGCAGCTGGTAATTCACCCCTCCACTTT.

This sequence joins TRBV19 and TRBJ2-5; D may be TRBD1 (6 bases). Trimming shortened V by 3 bases and J by 3 bases, and 11 bases separated the two germline ends. CDR1 and CDR2 (germline): LNHDA, SQIVND (reference sequence). This CDR3 is built from 14 residues. In nucleotides, the CDR3 is TGTGCCAGTAGTATCGGTACAGGGAAAGAGACCCAGTACTTC. This encodes CASSIGTGKETQYF.

J is TRBJ1-4 and V is TRBV6-1; D is undetermined. CDR1 MNHNS and CDR2 SASEGT come from the germline V gene. Trimming cost V 2 bases and J 8 bases, with 15 bases left between them. This CDR3 comprises 15 residues. CDR3 sequence: CASSEIFDRGEKLFF. CDR3 nucleotide sequence: TGTGCCAGCAGTGAAATATTTGACCGCGGGGAAAAACTGTTTTTT.